This T cell receptor beta chain stems from a study of blood T cell repertoires in COVID-19. Across the study: Samples came from the United States, Italy and Spain, spanning acute and convalescent COVID-19.

The authors' processing: Using reference gene primer amplification, nucleated cell counts were estimated. The repertoire was sequenced with immunoSEQ multiplex PCR; TCRdb's copy has only in-frame clones and lacks some. The D gene and trimming were derived from the DNA, and the V and J assignments and clone size from that table. The sample lists about 220,000 clones, less than 90% occurring once. The V and J ends lost 7 bases and 1 base respectively, with 13 bases between them. The CDR3 is 14 amino acids. The germline V gene encodes CDR1 SGHAT and CDR2 FQNNGV. Adults between about 18 and 89 years of age took part from about 24 US areas. Cohorts were based on clinical histories the participants reported.

The origin of this receptor is a woman aged 40 to 55 who had recovered from COVID-19. Sequencing was carried out using PBMCs or T cells enriched from blood (not recorded which). The genes are TRBV11-2 and TRBJ2-5, with a possible D match to TRBD2 (6 bases). In DNA, the CDR3 is TGTGCCAGCACCTGGGAGGTAGGCCAAGAGACCCAGTACTTC. It yields the protein CASTWEVGQETQYF.